This TCR beta chain comes out of a study of T cells in Graves' hyperthyroidism and ophthalmopathy. Trimming at V came to 7 bases and at J to 7 bases, leaving 7 bases not matched to a gene. The CDR3 has 13 residues. Looked up from germline, CDR1 is SGHAT and CDR2 is FQDESV (reference sequence). Researchers amplified the TCR beta CDR3 regions from RNA transcripts. First-round RT-PCR targeting the TCR CDR3 was performed with the HTBI primer set. TCRdb analysed the multiplex PCR reads with MiXCR anew, one entry per CDR3 protein. The profile covers under 400,000 distinct CDR3 sequences, with more than 20% appearing a single time and around 79% taken by the ten largest. This clonotype was detected many times.

The TCR sequence derives from a man aged 50 to 60 with Graves' hyperthyroidism. The chain joins TRBV11-1 to TRBJ2-1; 7 bases fit TRBD2. Specimen: blood. The CDR3: CASTPTSSNEQFF. DNA for the CDR3: TGTGCCAGCACCCCGACTAGCTCGAATGAGCAGTTCTTC. The variable domain in full, with the rest retrieved from reference TRBV11-1 and TRBJ2-1, is EAEVAQSPRYKITEKSQAVAFWCDPISGHATLYWYRQILGQGPELLVQFQDESVVDDSQLPKDRFSAERLKGVDSTLKIQPAELGDSAMYLCASTPTSSNEQFFGPGTRLTVL.